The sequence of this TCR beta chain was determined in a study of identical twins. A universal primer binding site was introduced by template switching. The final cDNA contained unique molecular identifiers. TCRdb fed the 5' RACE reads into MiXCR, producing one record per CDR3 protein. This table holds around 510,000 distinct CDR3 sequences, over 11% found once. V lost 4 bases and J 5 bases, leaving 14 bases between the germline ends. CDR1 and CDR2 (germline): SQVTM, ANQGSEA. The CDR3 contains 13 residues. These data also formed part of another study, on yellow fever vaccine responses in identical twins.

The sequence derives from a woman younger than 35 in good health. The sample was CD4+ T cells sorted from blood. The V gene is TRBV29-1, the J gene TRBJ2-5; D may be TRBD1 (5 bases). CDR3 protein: CSVGVGDWETQYF. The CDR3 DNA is TGCAGCGTTGGCGTAGGGGATTGGGAGACCCAGTACTTC.